This is a list of T cell receptor beta chains from one sample in a study of blood T cell repertoires in COVID-19. This table comes from immunoSEQ multiplex PCR, and its TCRdb copy is limited to in-frame clones, with some not included. The sample lists some 350,000 clones, about 90% occurring once. Sample: PBMCs or T cells enriched from blood (not recorded which). Receptor source: a woman aged 30 to 39 who had recovered from COVID-19. CDR3s include the opening cysteine and the closing phenylalanine or tryptophan. The order of the fields is J gene, clone size, D gene, V gene, CDR3 protein, CDR3 DNA. D genes are given only for firm matches. The size entry is marked missing in some rows and otherwise reads once, few, many or a size class.

J gene: TRBJ2-5; clone size: -; D gene: -; V gene: TRBV5-4; CDR3 protein: CASSSGVQETQYF; CDR3 DNA: TGTGCCAGCAGCTCCGGAGTACAAGAGACCCAGTACTTC
J gene: TRBJ2-1; clone size: -; D gene: TRBD2; V gene: TRBV4-2; CDR3 protein: CASSLGTSDYNEQFF; CDR3 DNA: TGTGCCAGCAGCCTCGGGACTAGCGACTACAATGAGCAGTTCTTC
J gene: TRBJ2-7; clone size: -; D gene: -; V gene: TRBV4-1; CDR3 protein: CASSQRDISSYEQYF; CDR3 DNA: TGCGCCAGCAGCCAACGGGACATTAGCTCCTACGAGCAGTACTTC
J gene: TRBJ2-3; clone size: few; D gene: TRBD1; V gene: TRBV10-3; CDR3 protein: CAISGTGTTDTQYF; CDR3 DNA: TGTGCCATCAGCGGGACAGGGACCACAGATACGCAGTATTTT
J gene: TRBJ2-2; clone size: once; D gene: -; V gene: TRBV11-2; CDR3 protein: CASASWGSTGELFF; CDR3 DNA: TGTGCCAGCGCCTCCTGGGGCTCCACCGGGGAGCTGTTTTTT
J gene: TRBJ2-2; clone size: once; D gene: -; V gene: TRBV21-1; CDR3 protein: CASVPMRAGELFF; CDR3 DNA: TGTGCCAGCGTTCCGATGAGGGCCGGGGAGCTGTTTTTT
J gene: TRBJ1-3; clone size: -; D gene: -; V gene: TRBV6-1; CDR3 protein: CASSEALSGAGNTIYF; CDR3 DNA: TGTGCCAGCAGTGAAGCGTTGTCAGGGGCCGGAAACACCATATATTTT
J gene: TRBJ1-5; clone size: -; D gene: -; V gene: TRBV11-2; CDR3 protein: CASSLGGGQPQHF; CDR3 DNA: TGTGCCAGCAGCTTAGGAGGGGGTCAGCCCCAGCATTTT
J gene: TRBJ1-6; clone size: few; D gene: -; V gene: TRBV27; CDR3 protein: CASSLSPAGVKPLHF; CDR3 DNA: TGTGCCAGCAGTTTATCCCCGGCGGGGGTTAAGCCCCTCCACTTT
J gene: TRBJ2-1; clone size: -; D gene: -; V gene: TRBV28; CDR3 protein: CASSFSSSVYYNEQFF; CDR3 DNA: TGTGCCAGCAGTTTTTCGAGCTCCGTTTACTACAATGAGCAGTTCTTC
J gene: TRBJ1-2; clone size: -; D gene: -; V gene: TRBV7-9; CDR3 protein: CASSFGQTDYGYTF; CDR3 DNA: TGTGCCAGCAGCTTCGGACAGACGGACTATGGCTACACCTTC
J gene: TRBJ1-1; clone size: -; D gene: -; V gene: TRBV5-1; CDR3 protein: CASSFSENTEAFF; CDR3 DNA: TGCGCCAGCAGCTTTTCAGAGAACACTGAAGCTTTCTTT
J gene: TRBJ2-1; clone size: -; D gene: -; V gene: TRBV11-3; CDR3 protein: CASSISGTLYNEQFF; CDR3 DNA: TGTGCCAGCAGCATCTCCGGGACTCTATACAATGAGCAGTTCTTC
J gene: TRBJ2-1; clone size: -; D gene: TRBD1; V gene: TRBV19; CDR3 protein: CASSITGGAYNEQFF; CDR3 DNA: TGTGCCAGTAGTATAACAGGGGGTGCCTACAATGAGCAGTTCTTC
J gene: TRBJ1-3; clone size: -; D gene: -; V gene: TRBV4-2; CDR3 protein: CASSERGGDSGNTIYF; CDR3 DNA: TGTGCCAGCAGCGAAAGGGGGGGAGATTCTGGAAACACCATATATTTT
J gene: TRBJ2-1; clone size: -; D gene: -; V gene: TRBV6-2/TRBV6-3; CDR3 protein: CASSALATNEQFF; CDR3 DNA: TGTGCCAGCAGTGCTCTAGCTACCAATGAGCAGTTCTTC
J gene: TRBJ1-2; clone size: -; D gene: TRBD1; V gene: TRBV7-2; CDR3 protein: CASSWLTGQGGGYTF; CDR3 DNA: TGTGCCAGCAGCTGGTTAACCGGACAGGGAGGGGGCTACACCTTC
J gene: TRBJ2-7; clone size: -; D gene: -; V gene: TRBV2; CDR3 protein: CASSGQIEQYF; CDR3 DNA: TGTGCCAGCAGTGGGCAGATCGAGCAGTACTTC
J gene: TRBJ1-1; clone size: -; D gene: TRBD1; V gene: TRBV7-8; CDR3 protein: CASSLYRGRGTEAFF; CDR3 DNA: TGTGCCAGCAGCTTATACAGGGGAAGGGGCACTGAAGCTTTCTTT
J gene: TRBJ2-7; clone size: -; D gene: -; V gene: TRBV10-1; CDR3 protein: CASSEAGTPLDEQYF; CDR3 DNA: TGCGCCAGCAGTGAGGCCGGGACACCGTTGGACGAGCAGTACTTC
J gene: TRBJ1-2; clone size: -; D gene: TRBD1; V gene: TRBV29-1; CDR3 protein: CSVSRQGKTYGYTF; CDR3 DNA: TGCAGCGTTAGTAGACAGGGGAAGACCTATGGCTACACCTTC
J gene: TRBJ1-5; clone size: -; D gene: -; V gene: TRBV19; CDR3 protein: CASSQWNQPQHF; CDR3 DNA: TGTGCCAGTAGTCAGTGGAATCAGCCCCAGCATTTT
J gene: TRBJ2-1; clone size: -; D gene: -; V gene: TRBV5-1; CDR3 protein: CASSRDSIFDEQFF; CDR3 DNA: TGCGCCAGCAGCCGAGACAGTATTTTCGATGAGCAGTTCTTC
J gene: TRBJ1-2; clone size: -; D gene: TRBD1; V gene: TRBV12-3/TRBV12-4; CDR3 protein: CASSPGTGAGYTF; CDR3 DNA: TGTGCCAGCAGCCCTGGGACAGGTGCGGGCTACACCTTC
J gene: TRBJ2-7; clone size: -; D gene: TRBD2; V gene: TRBV29-1; CDR3 protein: CSVEGETSVYEQYF; CDR3 DNA: TGCAGCGTTGAAGGGGAGACTAGCGTCTACGAGCAGTACTTC
J gene: TRBJ2-7; clone size: -; D gene: TRBD1; V gene: TRBV9; CDR3 protein: CASSPGWDSEQYF; CDR3 DNA: TGTGCCAGCAGCCCGGGTTGGGACAGCGAGCAGTACTTC
J gene: TRBJ2-7; clone size: -; D gene: -; V gene: TRBV19; CDR3 protein: CASSIYLGTYEQYF; CDR3 DNA: TGTGCCAGTAGTATCTATCTAGGTACCTACGAGCAGTACTTC
J gene: TRBJ2-7; clone size: -; D gene: TRBD1; V gene: TRBV5-4; CDR3 protein: CASTKTGGNTYEQYF; CDR3 DNA: TGTGCCAGCACCAAGACAGGGGGCAACACCTACGAGCAGTACTTC
J gene: TRBJ1-4; clone size: -; D gene: TRBD1; V gene: TRBV7-2; CDR3 protein: CASSLEGTGGEKLFF; CDR3 DNA: TGTGCCAGCAGCTTAGAAGGGACAGGGGGCGAAAAACTGTTTTTT
J gene: TRBJ2-3; clone size: -; D gene: TRBD2; V gene: TRBV7-9; CDR3 protein: CASSLLRGGTDTQYF; CDR3 DNA: TGTGCCAGCAGCTTACTGCGGGGGGGCACAGATACGCAGTATTTT
J gene: TRBJ1-1; clone size: -; D gene: TRBD1; V gene: TRBV19; CDR3 protein: CASSIAGTGNTEAFF; CDR3 DNA: TGTGCCAGTAGTATAGCCGGGACAGGGAACACTGAAGCTTTCTTT
J gene: TRBJ2-5; clone size: -; D gene: -; V gene: TRBV28; CDR3 protein: CASSSFGSLGETQYF; CDR3 DNA: TGTGCCAGCAGTTCCTTCGGGAGTCTGGGGGAGACCCAGTACTTC
J gene: TRBJ2-7; clone size: -; D gene: TRBD2; V gene: TRBV4-1; CDR3 protein: CASSQEKRGGGYEQYF; CDR3 DNA: TGCGCCAGCAGCCAAGAAAAGCGGGGAGGAGGTTACGAGCAGTACTTC
J gene: TRBJ1-1; clone size: -; D gene: -; V gene: TRBV7-8; CDR3 protein: CASSLNPAGAYTEAFF; CDR3 DNA: TGTGCCAGCAGCTTAAATCCGGCGGGGGCGTACACTGAAGCTTTCTTT
J gene: TRBJ1-6; clone size: -; D gene: TRBD1; V gene: TRBV9; CDR3 protein: CASSDQGGNNSPLHF; CDR3 DNA: TGTGCCAGCAGCGACCAGGGGGGCAATAATTCACCCCTCCACTTT
J gene: TRBJ2-1; clone size: once; D gene: TRBD2; V gene: TRBV6-1; CDR3 protein: CASNQPSGGGEQFF; CDR3 DNA: TGTGCCAGCAATCAACCTAGCGGGGGTGGGGAGCAGTTCTTC
J gene: TRBJ2-5; clone size: -; D gene: -; V gene: TRBV10-3; CDR3 protein: CAISDAQQETQYF; CDR3 DNA: TGTGCCATCAGTGATGCTCAGCAAGAGACCCAGTACTTC
J gene: TRBJ2-1; clone size: -; D gene: TRBD2; V gene: TRBV27; CDR3 protein: CASSLIGGREGVYNEQFF; CDR3 DNA: TGTGCCAGCAGTTTAATCGGTGGCCGGGAGGGGGTCTACAATGAGCAGTTCTTC
J gene: TRBJ2-2; clone size: -; D gene: TRBD2; V gene: TRBV29-1; CDR3 protein: CSDGTSGGGELFF; CDR3 DNA: TGCAGCGACGGGACTAGCGGGGGCGGGGAGCTGTTTTTT
J gene: TRBJ2-7; clone size: -; D gene: -; V gene: TRBV28; CDR3 protein: CASSPRRGSYEQYF; CDR3 DNA: TGTGCCAGCTCGCCCCGGAGGGGCTCCTACGAGCAGTACTTC
J gene: TRBJ2-7; clone size: -; D gene: -; V gene: TRBV11-2; CDR3 protein: CASSSFRYEQYF; CDR3 DNA: TGTGCCAGCAGCTCTTTCAGGTACGAGCAGTACTTC